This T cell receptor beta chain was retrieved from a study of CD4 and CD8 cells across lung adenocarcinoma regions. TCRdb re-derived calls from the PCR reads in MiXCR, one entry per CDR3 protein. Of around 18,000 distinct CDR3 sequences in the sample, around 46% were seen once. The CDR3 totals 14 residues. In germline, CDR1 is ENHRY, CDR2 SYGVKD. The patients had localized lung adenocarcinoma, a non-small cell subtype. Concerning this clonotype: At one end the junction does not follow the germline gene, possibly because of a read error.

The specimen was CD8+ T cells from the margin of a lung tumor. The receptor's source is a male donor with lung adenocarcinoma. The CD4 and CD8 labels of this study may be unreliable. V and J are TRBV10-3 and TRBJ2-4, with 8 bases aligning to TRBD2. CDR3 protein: CGGTGGWAKNIQYF. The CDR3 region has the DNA TGCGGCGGCACGGGGGGGTGGGCCAAAAACATTCAGTATTTC.